This passage covers 10 T cell receptor beta chains from one sample sequenced in a study of neoadjuvant anti-PD-1 for oral cavity cancer. The time point denotes: after neoadjuvant nivolumab, at surgical resection. Assay: immunoSEQ multiplex PCR; the TCRdb copy retains only in-frame clones and omits some. The sample consists of 72,000 or so clones, about nine tenths of them appearing once. This specimen consisted of PBMCs, obtained after nivolumab (anti-PD-1) treatment. Receptors originate from a person between 40 and 85 years old with oral cavity squamous cell carcinoma.

This clone was detected once. The chain has TRBV20-1 and TRBJ2-5; D call uncertain. Germline CDR1 is DFQATT and CDR2 is SNEGSKA (reference sequence). This CDR3 contains 10 residues. V lost 7 bases and J 2 bases, leaving 5 bases between the germline ends. CDR3 residues: CSVRQETQYF. The DNA for the CDR3 is TGCAGTGTCCGACAAGAGACCCAGTACTTC.

The chain couples TRBV5-4 to TRBJ2-5, with 9 bases lining up with TRBD1. Germline values: CDR1 SGHNT, CDR2 YYREEE (reference sequence). V was clipped by 4 bases and J by 5 bases; unmatched bases: 6. The CDR3 length is 14 residues. The CDR3 spells CASSTTGGWETQYF. The CDR3, as DNA: TGTGCCAGCAGCACGACAGGGGGATGGGAGACCCAGTACTTC.

V is TRBV4-1 and J is TRBJ2-2; 7 bases map to TRBD2. The CDR3 is 20 amino acids. CDR1 and CDR2 from the germline V gene are MGHRA and YSYEKL. The junction had 13 bases not matched to a gene; V was cut back by 0 bases and J by 0 bases. Here the CDR3 DNA reads TGCGCCAGCAGCCAAGAAGGCCCCCGGGGGAGGGCCTCGAACACCGGGGAGCTGTTTTTT. Translating it yields CASSQEGPRGRASNTGELFF.

V is TRBV29-1 and J is TRBJ2-2; D possibly uses TRBD1 or TRBD2 (5 bases each). This CDR3 spans 14 amino acids. CDR1 is SQVTM and CDR2 is ANQGSEA in the germline V gene. The V end lost 5 bases, the J end lost 0 bases, and 10 bases lay between the germline ends. This CDR3 reads CSVRGPTNTGELFF. In nucleotides, the CDR3 is TGCAGCGTTAGGGGACCAACGAACACCGGGGAGCTGTTTTTT.

The rearrangement uses TRBV30 and TRBJ2-3, with 11 nucleotides matching TRBD2. V shed 4 bases, J shed 5 bases, and the junction held 8 bases outside the gene matches. The germline CDR1 and CDR2 sequences are GTSNPN and SVGIG (reference sequence). This CDR3 has 15 amino acids. CDR3 amino acids: CAWNKLAGVVDTQYF. The CDR3 DNA is TGTGCCTGGAACAAACTAGCGGGGGTTGTAGATACGCAGTATTTT. The full variable domain, in which reference TRBV30 and TRBJ2-3 provide the parts outside the CDR3, is SQTIHQWPATLVQPVGSPLSLECTVEGTSNPNLYWYRQAAGRGLQLLFYSVGIGQISSEVPQNLSASRPQDRQFILSSKKLLLSDSGFYLCAWNKLAGVVDTQYFGPGTRLTVL.

DNA for the CDR3: TGTGCCTGGAGTACTACGGGAGGGCCCTTCAATGAGCAGTTCTTC. Translated: CAWSTTGGPFNEQFF. The rearrangement joins TRBV30 to TRBJ2-1, with TRBD2 matching 8 bases. J lost 6 bases, V lost 2 bases, and 9 bases had no gene match. This CDR3 is built from 15 residues. CDR1 GTSNPN and CDR2 SVGIG come from the germline V gene (reference sequence).

V gene TRBV7-2 combines with J gene TRBJ1-4; TRBD1 aligns across 7 bases. The V and J ends lost 6 bases and 5 bases, in that order; junction bases with no gene match: 6. This CDR3 comprises 14 residues. Germline V CDR1 and CDR2: SGHTA, FQGNSA. CDR3 nucleotide sequence: TGTGCCAGCAGTTCCGGGACAGCAAATGAAAAACTGTTTTTT. Encoded protein: CASSSGTANEKLFF.

This sequence joins TRBV28 and TRBJ1-2, with TRBD1 as a possible D gene (6 bases). V gave up 3 bases and J gave up 4 bases, with 12 bases separating them. The CDR3 length is 14 residues. Germline CDR1 and CDR2: MDHEN and SYDVKM. CDR3 sequence reads: CASSLKGGSYGYTF. For the CDR3, the DNA is TGTGCCAGCAGTTTGAAAGGGGGGAGCTATGGCTACACCTTC.

The chain is built from TRBV28 and TRBJ1-1; D is ambiguous. The CDR3 contains 14 residues. In germline, CDR1 is MDHEN, CDR2 SYDVKM. The V gene lost 2 bases and the J gene lost 1 base, with 8 bases spanning the gap. The CDR3 here is CASSLGQRNTEAFF. The CDR3 nucleotides read TGTGCCAGCAGTTTAGGGCAGAGGAACACTGAAGCTTTCTTT.

This chain connects TRBV30 to TRBJ2-5; D may correspond to TRBD1 or TRBD2 (5 bases each). Per germline, CDR1 GTSNPN and CDR2 SVGIG (reference sequence). V lost 4 bases and J lost 11, with 20 bases in between. The CDR3 totals 13 residues. The CDR3 DNA follows: TGTGCCTGGATTCCGGGACCGCCTGGGGAGCAGTACTTC. Its translation: CAWIPGPPGEQYF.